Described below is a single TCR beta chain sequence and its context. Its specificity is unknown. This CDR3 has 16 residues. V was clipped by 1 base and J by 0 bases, with 10 bases between them. CDR1 and CDR2 (germline): LNHNV, YYDKDF (reference sequence). The PCR used 60 Vbeta and 13 Jbeta primers. Clones were sequenced by immunoSEQ multiplex PCR, and TCRdb holds only the in-frame ones, with some missing. The sample has 80,000 or so clones, about 64% seen once. This entry is derived from a study of cytomegalovirus exposure and HLA in healthy donors. Study-level points and caveats: In a later analysis, DRB1 alleles had the most associated TCRs; HLA-C alleles the fewest. Per published reports, the classifier diagnosed cytomegalovirus status with high specificity and sensitivity.

This sequence joins TRBV15 and TRBJ1-5; D is unclear. The clonotype comes from a man younger than 45 in good health and CMV-seropositive. What was sequenced was PBMCs. The DNA of the CDR3 is TGTGCCACCAGCAGAGGGGTTCGGGGTAGCAATCAGCCCCAGCATTTT. This translates into CATSRGVRGSNQPQHF. The whole variable domain, remainder taken from reference TRBV15 and TRBJ1-5, is DAMVIQNPRYQVTQFGKPVTLSCSQTLNHNVMYWYQQKSSQAPKLLFHYYDKDFNNEADTPDNFQSRRPNTSFCFLDIRSPGLGDTAMYLCATSRGVRGSNQPQHFGDGTRLSIL.